This TCR beta chain was obtained from a study of T cells after yellow fever vaccination. The study's findings and limits: Compared with primary, the secondary response was weaker and peaked at day 5, not 15.

TCRdb ran MiXCR on the 5' RACE reads and lists one entry per CDR3 protein. Among approximately 180,000 distinct CDR3 sequences listed, about 6% were seen once. Germline CDR1 SGHTA, CDR2 FQGNSA. V lost 0 bases and J lost 6, with 11 bases in between. The CDR3 runs 15 residues. Regarding this clonotype: Its specificity is unknown.

The sequenced sample was CD4+ T cells sorted from PBMCs, obtained on the day of the first yellow fever vaccination. The genes are TRBV7-2 and TRBJ1-4; a weak D match, TRBD1 (5 bases). The sequence derives from a man aged 18 to 29 who received the YFV17D yellow fever vaccine. The CDR3 coding sequence is TGTGCCAGCAGCTTAGCTGCCAGGGACCATGAAAAACTGTTTTTT. Translation: CASSLAARDHEKLFF.